This TCR beta chain was captured by sequencing in a study of T cells in localized non-small cell lung cancer. This CDR3 region has 15 residues. Deletions cut 5 bases from V and 4 bases from J, with 17 bases between. Germline assignment: CDR1 MNHEY and CDR2 SMNVEV (reference sequence). As regards this clone: Its cognate antigen is unknown.

Study results and caveats: Tumor showed lower T cell clonality than uninvolved adjacent lung, where it was highest. With higher T cell density in blood came longer overall survival. Median detection of top 100 tumor clones in adjacent lung was 55 to 60 clones. Tumor samples were not multi-region, leaving intratumor heterogeneity unexcluded.

Profiled with immunoSEQ multiplex PCR; TCRdb holds only in-frame clones, not every one. The data show about 25,000 clones, with about 90% seen just once and 2.5% to 3% held by the top ten. The sequence came from a woman aged 35 to 70 with stage I lung adenocarcinoma. Sequenced here: peripheral blood, sampled before any cancer treatment. The chain uses TRBV27 and TRBJ1-2, with a weak D call TRBD1 (5 bases). CDR3 nucleotides: TGTGCCAGCAGTGAGAGTGATACAGGACCCTATGGCTACACCTTC. This sequence encodes CASSESDTGPYGYTF.